This T cell receptor beta chain appears in the sequencing data of a study of T cells in Graves' hyperthyroidism and ophthalmopathy. Study-wide findings and caveats: Most thyroid-expanded clonotypes above 0.001 were also found in blood. Patients with ophthalmopathy were separated from those with stable hyperthyroidism by a 13 V-J model.

The germline CDR1 and CDR2 sequences are SEHNR and FQNEAQ (reference sequence). The length of the CDR3 is 15 residues. V shed 1 base, J shed 5 bases, and the junction held 6 bases outside the gene matches. Remarks on this clonotype: Its specificity is not known.

The study based diagnoses on clinical symptoms, serum thyroxine and TRAb, thyroid ultrasound and orbital computed tomography. Regions amplified from RNA transcripts were the TCR beta CDR3 regions. RT-PCR in the first round (using the HTBI primer set) targeted the TCR CDR3. TCRdb processed the multiplex PCR reads anew with MiXCR; each CDR3 protein has one entry. Among hundreds of thousands of distinct CDR3 sequences, about 16% were seen once, and the ten largest hold 3.5% to 4%. The receptor comes from a woman in her 30s with Graves' hyperthyroidism. Material: blood. This chain uses TRBV7-9 with TRBJ2-3, with 7 bases fitting TRBD2. The CDR3 here is CASSLVGTTGDTQYF. CDR3 nucleotides: TGTGCCAGCAGCTTAGTGGGGACTACAGGAGATACGCAGTATTTT. The whole variable domain, filled in from reference TRBV7-9 and TRBJ2-3, reads DTGVSQNPRHKITKRGQNVTFRCDPISEHNRLYWYRQTLGQGPEFLTYFQNEAQLEKSRLLSDRFSAERPKGSFSTLEIQRTEQGDSAMYLCASSLVGTTGDTQYFGPGTRLTVL.